The present T cell receptor beta chain was sequenced within a study of blood T cell repertoires in COVID-19. Study summary: Whether acute or convalescent, the COVID-19 samples came from the United States, Italy and Spain.

CDR1 and CDR2 (germline): MNHEY, SVGAGI. There are 16 residues in the CDR3. Trimming removed 2 bases at V and 9 bases at J, with 20 bases between. The repertoire was sequenced with immunoSEQ multiplex PCR; TCRdb's copy has only in-frame clones and lacks some. The sample lists about 350,000 clones, about 90% occurring once. The TCR sequence derives from a woman aged 25-40 years who had recovered from COVID-19. The chain combines TRBV6-5 with TRBJ2-1, with a tentative D call TRBD2 (6 bases). Sequencing was performed on PBMCs or T cells enriched from blood (not recorded which). CDR3 coding DNA: TGTGCCAGCAGTTACCGGTTCGGGAGTTTGCCTGGTGAGCAGTTCTTC. Translating gives CASSYRFGSLPGEQFF.